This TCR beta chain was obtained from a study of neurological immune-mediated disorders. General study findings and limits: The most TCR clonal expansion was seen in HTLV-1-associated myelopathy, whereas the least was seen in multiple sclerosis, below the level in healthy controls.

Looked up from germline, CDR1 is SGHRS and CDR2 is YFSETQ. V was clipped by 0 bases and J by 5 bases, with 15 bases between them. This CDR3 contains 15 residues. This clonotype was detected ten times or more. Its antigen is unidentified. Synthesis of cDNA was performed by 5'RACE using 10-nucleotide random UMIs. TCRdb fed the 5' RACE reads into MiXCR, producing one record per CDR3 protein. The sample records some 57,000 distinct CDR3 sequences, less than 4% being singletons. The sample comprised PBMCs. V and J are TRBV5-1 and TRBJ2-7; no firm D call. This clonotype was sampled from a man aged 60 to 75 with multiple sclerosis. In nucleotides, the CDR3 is TGCGCCAGCAGCTTGGGACGGGCAGGCTCTCACGAGCAGTACTTC. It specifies CASSLGRAGSHEQYF.